This entry lists 29 T cell receptor beta chains sequenced from one sample in a study of T cell changes during pregnancy in multiple sclerosis. Sequenced by immunoSEQ multiplex PCR; TCRdb stores in-frame clones only, minus some. The sample carries about 58,000 clones, 91% recorded once. The material sequenced was CD4+ T cells from peripheral blood mononuclear cells, taken after pregnancy. The origin of the receptors is a female donor in good health, enrolled as a control in a pregnancy study.

The chain combines TRBV7-3 with TRBJ2-5; 7 bases are shared with TRBD1. Trimming took 5 bases from V and 2 from J; bases not matched to a gene: 2. In germline, CDR1 is SGHTA, CDR2 FQGTGA. This CDR3 comprises 13 residues. CDR3 DNA: TGTGCCAGCAGCCGGGGACAGCAAGAGACCCAGTACTTC. It specifies CASSRGQQETQYF.

Notes on this clone: The same CDR3 also results from other DNA sequences found in this sample. The V call is TRBV11-3, the J call TRBJ1-1; D call uncertain. The germline V gene has CDR1 SGHNT and CDR2 YENEEA. Trimming removed 1 base from V and 1 base from J, with 7 bases in between. CDR3 size: 14 residues. The CDR3 loop is CASSLGRGNTEAFF. The CDR3 DNA sequence: TGTGCCAGCAGCTTAGGTCGGGGGAACACTGAAGCTTTCTTT.

CDR3 nucleotide sequence: TGTGCCAGCACCCGGGACAGGGTCTACAATGAGCAGTTCTTC. Encoded protein: CASTRDRVYNEQFF. The chain employs TRBV7-9 and TRBJ2-1, with 9 bases identical to TRBD1. Germline loops: CDR1 SEHNR, CDR2 FQNEAQ (reference sequence). Trimming took 7 bases from V and 3 from J; bases not matched to a gene: 4. This CDR3 contains 14 residues.

This chain uses TRBV5-1 with TRBJ1-2; 7 nucleotides align to TRBD1. The junction had 10 bases not matched to a gene; V was cut back by 4 bases and J by 4 bases. Per the germline V gene, CDR1 is SGHRS and CDR2 is YFSETQ. This CDR3 has 15 amino acids. CDR3 protein: CASSPALGQIYGYTF. The DNA for the CDR3 is TGCGCCAGCAGCCCTGCCTTGGGACAGATCTATGGCTACACCTTC.

As to this clone: The junction shows a germline mismatch at one end, possibly a read error. This chain uses TRBV19 with TRBJ1-6; 7 positions match TRBD1. The CDR3 runs 16 residues. Germline assignment: CDR1 LNHDA and CDR2 SQIVND (reference sequence). The chain's CDR3 is CASSLDGTAYNSPLHF. CDR3 nucleotide sequence: TGTGCCAGTAGTCTAGACGGGACAGCCTATAATTCACCCCTCCACTTT.

The V call is TRBV5-8, the J call TRBJ2-1; 10 bases agree with TRBD1. With V trimmed by 4 bases and J by 7 bases, 17 bases remained unmatched. The CDR3 runs 18 residues. Germline CDR1 is SGHTS and CDR2 is YDEGEE. CDR3 in amino acids: CASSTGTGAPRGRNEQFF. For the CDR3, the DNA is TGTGCCAGCAGCACCGGGACAGGGGCGCCTAGGGGTCGTAATGAGCAGTTCTTC.

CDR3 protein: CASSTTVASYNSPLHF. Here the CDR3 DNA reads TGTGCCAGTAGTACGACAGTAGCCTCCTATAATTCACCCCTCCACTTT. The genes are TRBV19 and TRBJ1-6, with a weak D call TRBD1 (5 bases). Trimming pared 4 bases from V and 0 bases from J, leaving 10 bases between. There are 16 residues in the CDR3. Germline CDR1 LNHDA, CDR2 SQIVND (reference sequence).

This clone was counted once. The V call is TRBV11-3, the J call TRBJ2-5, with a possible D match to TRBD2 (7 bases). CDR3 length: 14 residues. The ends were cut back, 10 bases at V and 1 base at J, with 16 bases in the middle. Per the germline V gene, CDR1 is SGHNT and CDR2 is YENEEA. The CDR3 DNA sequence: TGTGCCACCTCGGGGGGCAGGGCCCAAGAGACCCAGTACTTC. Protein product: CATSGGRAQETQYF.

This chain connects TRBV5-4 to TRBJ2-5, with a possible D match to TRBD2 (6 bases). V gave up 3 bases and J gave up 2 bases, with 20 bases separating them. The CDR3 consists of 17 residues. Germline loops: CDR1 SGHNT, CDR2 YYREEE (reference sequence). The DNA of the CDR3 is TGTGCCAGCAGCTGGCTGGCCGGGACTCCAGAACAAGAGACCCAGTACTTC. Protein product: CASSWLAGTPEQETQYF.

V and J are TRBV27 and TRBJ1-1, with 8 positions matching TRBD1. Trimming at V came to 0 bases and at J to 6 bases, leaving 6 bases not matched to a gene. CDR1 MNHEY and CDR2 SMNVEV come from the germline V gene (reference sequence). This CDR3 is 15 amino acids long. The CDR3 coding sequence is TGTGCCAGCAGTTTATCCCAGGGGGCTATGGCTGAAGCTTTCTTT. It translates to CASSLSQGAMAEAFF.

The V gene is TRBV30, the J gene TRBJ1-5; D not certain. The CDR3 has 13 residues. The germline gives CDR1 GTSNPN, CDR2 SVGIG (reference sequence). V was shortened by 0 bases and J by 5 bases, with 8 bases between the two germline ends. The CDR3 region is CAWSVGTDQPQHF. In DNA, the CDR3 is TGTGCCTGGAGTGTGGGCACCGATCAGCCCCAGCATTTT.

This chain uses TRBV5-1 with TRBJ2-3; 8 bases line up with TRBD1. Germline V gene data show CDR1 as SGHRS and CDR2 as YFSETQ. V shed 4 bases, J shed 2 bases, and the junction held 6 bases outside the gene matches. The CDR3 loop spans 15 amino acids. The CDR3 DNA reads as TGCGCCAGCAGCGACCGGGACAGGCCCACAGATACGCAGTATTTT. It codes for CASSDRDRPTDTQYF.

This chain uses TRBV5-6 with TRBJ1-1; the D is unclear. Per the germline V gene, CDR1 is SGHDT and CDR2 is YYEEEE. CDR3 length: 13 residues. V lost 2 bases, J lost 1 base, and 6 bases lay in between. The CDR3 is CASSFEWNTEAFF. The DNA of the CDR3 is TGTGCCAGCAGCTTTGAGTGGAACACTGAAGCTTTCTTT.

The chain employs TRBV7-2 and TRBJ2-1; TRBD2 matches 7 bases. The CDR3 runs 15 residues. The germline V gene has CDR1 SGHTA and CDR2 FQGNSA. Trimming removed 5 bases from V and 0 bases from J; junction bases left unmatched: 4. CDR3 bases: TGTGCCAGCAGCCCAAGCGGGGACTCCTACAATGAGCAGTTCTTC. It translates to CASSPSGDSYNEQFF.

CDR3 loop: CASSVLQGNSEQFF. The CDR3 DNA is TGTGCCAGCAGCGTACTACAGGGGAACAGTGAGCAGTTCTTC. V gene TRBV9 combines with J gene TRBJ2-1; 7 nucleotides line up with TRBD1. Trimming removed 1 base from V and 9 bases from J; junction bases left unmatched: 7. The length of the CDR3 is 14 residues. From germline, CDR1 is SGDLS and CDR2 YYNGEE.

V gene TRBV7-2 combines with J gene TRBJ1-4; D remains ambiguous. Trimming took off 5 bases at V and 2 bases at J, with 15 bases between the two ends. The CDR3 is made up of 16 amino acids. Germline V gene lookup returns CDR1 SGHTA and CDR2 FQGNSA. The DNA of the CDR3 is TGTGCCAGCAGCGGAGGGCGCGGGTGGACTAATGAAAAACTGTTTTTT. It translates to CASSGGRGWTNEKLFF.

The chain links TRBV14 to TRBJ2-7; D is undetermined. V was pared by 3 bases and J by 4 bases, with 10 bases between. The germline CDR1 and CDR2 sequences are SGHDN and FVKESK. The CDR3 loop spans 13 amino acids. This CDR3 reads CASSHTLTYEQYF. CDR3 nucleotide sequence: TGTGCCAGCAGCCACACCTTGACTTACGAGCAGTACTTC. The full variable domain, in which reference TRBV14 and TRBJ2-7 provide the parts outside the CDR3, is EAGVTQFPSHSVIEKGQTVTLRCDPISGHDNLYWYRRVMGKEIKFLLHFVKESKQDESGMPNNRFLAERTGGTYSTLKVQPAELEDSGVYFCASSHTLTYEQYFGPGTRLTVT.

This clone is a singleton in its sample. The chain joins TRBV9 to TRBJ1-2, with D perhaps matching TRBD1 (6 bases). Germline CDR1 is SGDLS and CDR2 is YYNGEE. V was trimmed by 0 bases and J by 2 bases, leaving 23 bases between them. The CDR3 is 19 amino acids. The CDR3 loop reads CASSVADIQGRNTNYGYTF. CDR3 bases: TGTGCCAGCAGCGTAGCCGATATACAGGGACGGAACACGAACTATGGCTACACCTTC. The full variable domain, completed using reference TRBV9 and TRBJ1-2, is DSGVTQTPKHLITATGQRVTLRCSPRSGDLSVYWYQQSLDQGLQFLIQYYNGEERAKGNILERFSAQQFPDLHSELNLSSLELGDSALYFCASSVADIQGRNTNYGYTFGSGTRLTVV.

The chain recombines TRBV18 with TRBJ1-1; 8 nucleotides align to TRBD1. Looked up from germline, CDR1 is KGHSH and CDR2 is LQKENI. This CDR3 contains 15 residues. V was clipped by 5 bases and J by 4 bases; unmatched bases: 9. The CDR3 region has the DNA TGTGCCAGCTCAGCAGACAGGGGAGGTGGCACTGAAGCTTTCTTT. Translated, it gives CASSADRGGGTEAFF.

V usage is TRBV4-3 and J usage is TRBJ2-4; 7 nucleotides agree with TRBD2. V lost 1 base to trimming and J lost 5 bases; unmatched junction nucleotides: 5. Germline CDR1 reads LGHNA; CDR2 reads YSLEER. The length of the CDR3 is 15 residues. The CDR3 DNA reads TGCGCCAGCAGCCAAGTAGTGGGAGGGGAAAACATTCAGTACTTC. This translates into CASSQVVGGENIQYF.

This clone was counted between two and nine times. The chain employs TRBV7-9 and TRBJ2-4; TRBD1 matches at 12 bases. Germline V lookup: CDR1 SEHNR, CDR2 FQNEAQ (reference sequence). This CDR3 has 15 amino acids. Losses at the gene ends were 6 bases for V and 9 bases for J; bases not matched to a gene: 9. CDR3 DNA: TGTGCCAGCAGTGTAGATATGGGACAGGGGGCCATTCAGTACTTC. Translation gives CASSVDMGQGAIQYF.

This chain joins TRBV4-2 and TRBJ1-4, with D perhaps matching TRBD1 (6 bases). This CDR3 comprises 15 residues. With 1 base removed from V and 8 bases from J, the gap between germline ends came to 14 bases. Germline lookup yields CDR1 LGHNA and CDR2 YNFKEQ. CDR3 protein: CASSQGGRGGEKLFF. CDR3 nucleotides: TGTGCCAGCAGCCAAGGGGGGCGAGGGGGAGAAAAACTGTTTTTT.

The gene calls are TRBV7-9 and TRBJ2-3; TRBD1 aligns across 8 bases. Losses at the gene ends were 5 bases for V and 2 bases for J; bases not matched to a gene: 6. CDR3 length: 15 residues. Germline V gene lookup returns CDR1 SEHNR and CDR2 FQNEAQ (reference sequence). Here the CDR3 reads CASSLWGQDTDTQYF. DNA for the CDR3: TGTGCCAGCAGCCTGTGGGGACAGGACACAGATACGCAGTATTTT. Complete variable domain (other parts from reference TRBV7-9 and TRBJ2-3): DTGVSQNPRHKITKRGQNVTFRCDPISEHNRLYWYRQTLGQGPEFLTYFQNEAQLEKSRLLSDRFSAERPKGSFSTLEIQRTEQGDSAMYLCASSLWGQDTDTQYFGPGTRLTVL.

This clone appeared a few times. The chain joins TRBV27 to TRBJ2-7, with a possible D match to TRBD1 (6 bases). The germline CDR1 and CDR2 sequences are MNHEY and SMNVEV (reference sequence). The CDR3 sequence is 15 residues long. V shed 4 bases and J shed 3 bases, with 16 bases lying between them. The CDR3 loop is CASSSPVDRFYEQYF. The CDR3 DNA sequence: TGTGCCAGCAGTTCCCCCGTGGACAGATTCTACGAGCAGTACTTC.

V usage is TRBV6-5 and J usage is TRBJ1-1; no definite D call. CDR1 is MNHEY and CDR2 is SVGAGI in the germline V gene. The length of the CDR3 is 13 residues. V was pared by 5 bases and J by 5 bases, with 12 bases between. CDR3 DNA sequence: TGTGCCAGCAGTCTCCCCGGGAGTACTGAAGCTTTCTTT. Encoded protein: CASSLPGSTEAFF.

The V call is TRBV4-3, the J call TRBJ1-2, with D tentatively TRBD1 (5 bases). The CDR3 runs to 15 residues. Germline V lookup: CDR1 LGHNA, CDR2 YSLEER. Trimming stripped 0 bases from V and 8 bases from J, with 16 bases between. The CDR3 reads CASSQDRGRAGGYTF. The CDR3 coding sequence is TGCGCCAGCAGCCAAGATCGAGGCAGGGCAGGAGGCTACACCTTC.

The rearrangement joins TRBV11-2 to TRBJ2-5; 11 bases map to TRBD1. V lost 5 bases, J lost 6 bases, and 11 bases stayed unmatched. The germline V gene has CDR1 SGHAT and CDR2 FQNNGV. The CDR3 totals 16 residues. CDR3 sequence reads: CASSLTGTGGWKTQYF. The DNA for the CDR3 is TGTGCCAGCAGCCTAACCGGGACAGGGGGGTGGAAGACCCAGTACTTC.

The chain recombines TRBV5-6 with TRBJ1-2; 8 bases match TRBD1. After removal of 5 bases from V and 3 bases from J, the junction contained 6 bases not matched to a gene. The CDR3 extends over 14 amino acids. CDR1 is SGHDT and CDR2 is YYEEEE in the germline V gene. The CDR3: CASRLTGEDYGYTF. The CDR3 coding sequence is TGTGCCAGCAGGTTGACAGGGGAAGACTATGGCTACACCTTC.

CDR3 sequence (DNA): TGTGCCAGCACCCCGGCGGGGAGACAAGAGACCCAGTACTTC. Encoded protein: CASTPAGRQETQYF. The rearrangement joins TRBV5-4 to TRBJ2-5, with D tentatively TRBD2 (6 bases). There are 14 residues in the CDR3. CDR1 SGHNT and CDR2 YYREEE come from the germline V gene (reference sequence). The V end lost 6 bases, the J end lost 2 bases, and 14 bases lay between the germline ends.